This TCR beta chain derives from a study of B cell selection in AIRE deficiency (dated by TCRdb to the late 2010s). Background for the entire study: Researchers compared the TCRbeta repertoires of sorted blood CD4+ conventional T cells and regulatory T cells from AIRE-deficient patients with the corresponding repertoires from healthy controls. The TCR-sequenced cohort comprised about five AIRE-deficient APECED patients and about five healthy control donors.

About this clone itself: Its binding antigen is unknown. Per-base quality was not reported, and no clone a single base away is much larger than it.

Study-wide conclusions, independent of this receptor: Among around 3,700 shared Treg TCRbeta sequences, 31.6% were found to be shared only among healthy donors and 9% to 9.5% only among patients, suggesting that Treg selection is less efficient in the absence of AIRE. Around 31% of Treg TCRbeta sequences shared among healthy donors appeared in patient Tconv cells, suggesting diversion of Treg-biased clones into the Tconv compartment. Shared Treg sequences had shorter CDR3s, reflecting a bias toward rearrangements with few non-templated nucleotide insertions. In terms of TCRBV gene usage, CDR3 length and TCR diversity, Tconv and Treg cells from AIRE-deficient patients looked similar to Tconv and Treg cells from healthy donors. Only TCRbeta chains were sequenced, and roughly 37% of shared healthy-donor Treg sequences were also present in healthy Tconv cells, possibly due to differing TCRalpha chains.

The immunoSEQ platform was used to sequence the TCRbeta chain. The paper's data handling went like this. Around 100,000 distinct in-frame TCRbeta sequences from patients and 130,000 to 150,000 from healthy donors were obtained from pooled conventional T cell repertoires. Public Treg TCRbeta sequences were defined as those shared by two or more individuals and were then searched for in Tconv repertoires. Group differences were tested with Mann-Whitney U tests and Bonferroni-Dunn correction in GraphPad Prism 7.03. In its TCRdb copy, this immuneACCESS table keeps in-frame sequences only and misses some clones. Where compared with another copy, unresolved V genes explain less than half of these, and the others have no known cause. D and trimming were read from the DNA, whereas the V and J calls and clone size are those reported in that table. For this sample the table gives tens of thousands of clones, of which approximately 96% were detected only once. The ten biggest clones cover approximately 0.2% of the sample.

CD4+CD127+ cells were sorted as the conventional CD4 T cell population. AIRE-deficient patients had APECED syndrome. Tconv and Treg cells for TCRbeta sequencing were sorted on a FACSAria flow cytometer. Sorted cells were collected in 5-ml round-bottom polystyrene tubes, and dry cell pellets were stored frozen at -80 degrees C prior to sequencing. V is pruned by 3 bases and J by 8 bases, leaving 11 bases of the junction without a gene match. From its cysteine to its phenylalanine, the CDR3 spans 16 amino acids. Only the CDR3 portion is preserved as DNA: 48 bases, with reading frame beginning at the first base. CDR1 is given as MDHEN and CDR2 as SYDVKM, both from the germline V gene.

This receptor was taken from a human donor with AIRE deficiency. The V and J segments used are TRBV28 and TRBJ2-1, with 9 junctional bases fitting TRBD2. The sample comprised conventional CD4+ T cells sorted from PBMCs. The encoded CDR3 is CASSFPQLAGVDEQFF. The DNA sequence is TGTGCCAGCAGTTTCCCCCAGTTAGCGGGAGTGGATGAGCAGTTCTTC.